This TCR beta chain was observed in a study of blood T cell repertoires in COVID-19. Overall study: Researchers got acute and convalescent COVID-19 samples from the United States, Italy and Spain. T cells, B-cell-depleted T cells, or PBMCs supplied cDNA or gDNA.

The CDR3 loop spans 14 amino acids. The V gene end was trimmed by 3 bases and the J gene end by 7 bases; junction bases not matched to a gene: 5. Germline CDR1 reads KGHSH; CDR2 reads LQKENI. Seattle patients were enrolled during active infection and followed longitudinally. Authors' processing steps: Estimated nucleated cell counts came from reference gene primer amplification. Only in-frame clones appear in the TCRdb table, and some are missing; sequencing was by immunoSEQ multiplex PCR. The DNA was the basis for D and trimming; V, J and clone size are from that table. The sample consists of around 300,000 clones, around 89% of them appearing once.

The genes are TRBV18 and TRBJ2-1; 8 bases match TRBD1. The sequenced sample was peripheral blood. This clonotype was obtained from a woman aged 25 to 39 with COVID-19, enrolled during active disease. CDR3 sequence reads: CASSPDRVLNEQFF. In DNA form, the CDR3 reads TGTGCCAGCTCACCGGACAGGGTATTGAATGAGCAGTTCTTC.